The T cell receptor (beta chain) under discussion was sequenced for a study of early T cells in non-severe SARS-CoV-2 infection. From the 5' RACE reads, TCRdb called clonotypes with MiXCR, one entry per CDR3 protein. The sample shows some 80,000 distinct CDR3 sequences, 5% of them seen only once. This clonotype was counted at least ten times. This TCR derives from an adult who was a healthcare worker with PCR-confirmed SARS-CoV-2 infection or an uninfected control (not recorded which). The sequencing here drew on whole blood, taken at baseline.

The CDR3 bases are TGTGCCAGCAGCCTGAGTGTCACAGATACGCAGTATTTT. Protein product: CASSLSVTDTQYF. The chain joins TRBV7-6 to TRBJ2-3; D gene uncertain. This CDR3 is built from 13 residues. Deletions cut 5 bases from V and 2 bases from J, with 8 bases between. Germline V gene data show CDR1 as SGHVS and CDR2 as FNYEAQ.